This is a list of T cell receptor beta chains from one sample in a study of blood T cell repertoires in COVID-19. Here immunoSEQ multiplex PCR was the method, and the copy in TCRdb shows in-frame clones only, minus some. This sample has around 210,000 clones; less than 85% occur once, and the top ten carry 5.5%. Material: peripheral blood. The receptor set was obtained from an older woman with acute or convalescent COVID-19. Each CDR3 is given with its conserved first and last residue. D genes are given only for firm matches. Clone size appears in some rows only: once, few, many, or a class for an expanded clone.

CDR3 DNA: TGTGCCAGCAGTTACTCGGGTAGCTCAAGCTCCTACGAGCAGTACTTC; CDR3 protein: CASSYSGSSSSYEQYF; D gene: .; J gene: TRBJ2-7; clone size: .; V gene: TRBV6-5
CDR3 DNA: TGTGCCAGTAGTAGGCGGGGTGGGGAAAAACTGTTTTTT; CDR3 protein: CASSRRGGEKLFF; D gene: .; J gene: TRBJ1-4; clone size: .; V gene: TRBV19
CDR3 DNA: TGTGCCAGCAGCTTAGAGGAGGGGCTAGAAGCTTTCTTT; CDR3 protein: CASSLEEGLEAFF; D gene: .; J gene: TRBJ1-1; clone size: .; V gene: TRBV7-2
CDR3 DNA: TGTGCCAGCAGTTACGACAGGAGCTCCTACAATGAGCAGTTCTTC; CDR3 protein: CASSYDRSSYNEQFF; D gene: .; J gene: TRBJ2-1; clone size: .; V gene: TRBV6-5
CDR3 DNA: TGTGCCAGTAGTATCGGGACAGGGGCTATTGAAGCTTTCTTT; CDR3 protein: CASSIGTGAIEAFF; D gene: TRBD1; J gene: TRBJ1-1; clone size: .; V gene: TRBV19
CDR3 DNA: TGTGCCAGCAGCTTAGGGGGCCTGAACATTCAGTACTTC; CDR3 protein: CASSLGGLNIQYF; D gene: .; J gene: TRBJ2-4; clone size: .; V gene: TRBV7-2
CDR3 DNA: TGTGCCATCAGTGAGCGAGGGGGCGAAGAGCCCCAGCATTTT; CDR3 protein: CAISERGGEEPQHF; D gene: TRBD1; J gene: TRBJ1-5; clone size: .; V gene: TRBV10-3
CDR3 DNA: TGTGCCAGCAGCCGCTTAGCGGGACCCTACAATGAGCAGTTCTTC; CDR3 protein: CASSRLAGPYNEQFF; D gene: TRBD2; J gene: TRBJ2-1; clone size: .; V gene: TRBV6-2/TRBV6-3
CDR3 DNA: TGTGCCAGCAGCTTGGGTCAGAAAGCAGGAGGCTACACCTTC; CDR3 protein: CASSLGQKAGGYTF; D gene: .; J gene: TRBJ1-2; clone size: .; V gene: TRBV5-5
CDR3 DNA: TGTGCCAGCAGCCAAGACTCTGCCCCCAGTCAGCCCCAGCATTTT; CDR3 protein: CASSQDSAPSQPQHF; D gene: .; J gene: TRBJ1-5; clone size: .; V gene: TRBV3-1/TRBV3-2
CDR3 DNA: TGTGCCAGCAGCCCGCTGGTACGGGAGGGCCAAGAGACCCAGTACTTC; CDR3 protein: CASSPLVREGQETQYF; D gene: TRBD2; J gene: TRBJ2-5; clone size: .; V gene: TRBV7-9
CDR3 DNA: TGTGCCAGCAGCCAAGATTTGGACAGGGAGACCCAGTACTTC; CDR3 protein: CASSQDLDRETQYF; D gene: TRBD1; J gene: TRBJ2-5; clone size: once; V gene: TRBV3-1/TRBV3-2
CDR3 DNA: TGCAGCGTTGAGGCTGCTAGTAGTGAAAAACTGTTTTTT; CDR3 protein: CSVEAASSEKLFF; D gene: .; J gene: TRBJ1-4; clone size: .; V gene: TRBV29-1
CDR3 DNA: TGTGCCAGCAGCCAAGATCCAACCGGAGATACGCAGTATTTT; CDR3 protein: CASSQDPTGDTQYF; D gene: .; J gene: TRBJ2-3; clone size: few; V gene: TRBV4-2
CDR3 DNA: TGTGCCAGCAGCCAAGGCCGGGACAGGGGGATTTACGAGCAGTACTTC; CDR3 protein: CASSQGRDRGIYEQYF; D gene: TRBD1; J gene: TRBJ2-7; clone size: .; V gene: TRBV3-1/TRBV3-2
CDR3 DNA: TGTGCCAGCAGTTCGACTAGCGGGAGCTACAATGAGCAGTTCTTC; CDR3 protein: CASSSTSGSYNEQFF; D gene: TRBD2; J gene: TRBJ2-1; clone size: .; V gene: TRBV6-4
CDR3 DNA: TGTGCCAGCAGTGATGGCTTTGGGGCCAACGTCCTGACTTTC; CDR3 protein: CASSDGFGANVLTF; D gene: .; J gene: TRBJ2-6; clone size: .; V gene: TRBV6-4
CDR3 DNA: TGCGCCAGCAGCCGGGAACAGGGGATGCTGTTTTTT; CDR3 protein: CASSREQGMLFF; D gene: TRBD1; J gene: TRBJ2-2; clone size: .; V gene: TRBV4-1
CDR3 DNA: TGTGCCAGCAGCCATCGTGGACTAGCGGACTACGAGCAGTACTTC; CDR3 protein: CASSHRGLADYEQYF; D gene: TRBD2; J gene: TRBJ2-7; clone size: .; V gene: TRBV3-1/TRBV3-2
CDR3 DNA: TGTGCCAGTAGTATAGACAGGGCCGCAACTAATGAAAAACTGTTTTTT; CDR3 protein: CASSIDRAATNEKLFF; D gene: .; J gene: TRBJ1-4; clone size: .; V gene: TRBV19
CDR3 DNA: TGTGCCGGAACGGACTCTTACGCCTACGAGCAGTACTTC; CDR3 protein: CAGTDSYAYEQYF; D gene: .; J gene: TRBJ2-7; clone size: .; V gene: TRBV2
CDR3 DNA: TGTGCCAGCAGGCCCAGCCGGGGGGCTCATTCACCCCTCCACTTT; CDR3 protein: CASRPSRGAHSPLHF; D gene: .; J gene: TRBJ1-6; clone size: .; V gene: TRBV28
CDR3 DNA: TGTGCCAGCAGCCGGACTAGCGGATACACAGATACGCAGTATTTT; CDR3 protein: CASSRTSGYTDTQYF; D gene: TRBD2; J gene: TRBJ2-3; clone size: .; V gene: TRBV3-1/TRBV3-2
CDR3 DNA: TGTGCCAGCAAAGGGGACTGGGGAAGCAATCAGCCCCAGCATTTT; CDR3 protein: CASKGDWGSNQPQHF; D gene: .; J gene: TRBJ1-5; clone size: .; V gene: TRBV6-5
CDR3 DNA: TGTGCCAGCAGTCCGAGGGGGGGAAATCAGCCCCAGCATTTT; CDR3 protein: CASSPRGGNQPQHF; D gene: .; J gene: TRBJ1-5; clone size: few; V gene: TRBV6-5
CDR3 DNA: TGTGCCACCCGACAGGGGCATTACACTGAAGCTTTCTTT; CDR3 protein: CATRQGHYTEAFF; D gene: TRBD1; J gene: TRBJ1-1; clone size: .; V gene: TRBV19